One TCR beta chain is described in this entry. Hyperthyroidism counted as stable given no ophthalmopathy within 18 months of follow-up. These data belong to a study of Graves' ophthalmopathy and Graves' hyperthyroidism. Looking at the study overall: Untreated patients at initial diagnosis provided peripheral blood.

The CDR3 contains 12 residues. V lost 6 bases and J lost 10; bases outside the gene matches: 6. RNA transcripts provided the template for amplifying TCR beta CDR3 regions. Second-round multiplex PCR followed a first-round RT-PCR using HTBI primers. TCRdb re-analysed the multiplex PCR reads in MiXCR, keeping a single row per CDR3 protein. This table holds 400,000 to 450,000 distinct CDR3 sequences, under 25% found once. The TCR originated in a young woman with stable Graves' hyperthyroidism. The rearrangement uses TRBV12-3 or TRBV12-4 and TRBJ1-2; TRBD1 matches at 9 bases. Specimen: peripheral blood. The CDR3 loop reads CASRPGQGFYTF. The CDR3 DNA is TGTGCCAGCAGGCCGGGACAGGGCTTCTACACCTTC.